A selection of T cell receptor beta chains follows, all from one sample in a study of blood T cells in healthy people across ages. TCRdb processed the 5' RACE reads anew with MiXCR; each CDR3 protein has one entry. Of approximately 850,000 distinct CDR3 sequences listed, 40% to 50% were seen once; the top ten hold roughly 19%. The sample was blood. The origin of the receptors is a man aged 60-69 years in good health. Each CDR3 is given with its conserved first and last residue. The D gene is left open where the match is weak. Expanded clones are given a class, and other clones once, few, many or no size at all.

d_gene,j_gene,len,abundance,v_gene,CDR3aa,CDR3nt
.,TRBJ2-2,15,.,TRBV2,CASRPRDWDTGELFF,TGTGCCAGCAGACCCCGGGACTGGGACACCGGGGAGCTGTTTTTT
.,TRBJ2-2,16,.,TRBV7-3,CASSPTGGSNTGELFF,TGTGCCAGCAGCCCAACGGGGGGCTCGAACACCGGGGAGCTGTTTTTT
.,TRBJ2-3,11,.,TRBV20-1,CSARFGETQYF,TGCAGTGCCAGGTTTGGGGAGACGCAGTATTTT
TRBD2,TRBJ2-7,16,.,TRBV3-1,CASSQGISGGSYEQYF,TGTGCCAGCAGCCAAGGTATATCGGGGGGGTCCTACGAGCAGTACTTC
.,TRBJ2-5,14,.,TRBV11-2,CASSLVVEEETQYF,TGTGCCAGCAGCTTAGTCGTCGAGGAAGAGACCCAGTACTTC
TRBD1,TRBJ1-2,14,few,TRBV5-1,CASSLGQGVDGYTF,TGCGCCAGCAGCTTGGGACAGGGGGTGGATGGCTACACCTTC
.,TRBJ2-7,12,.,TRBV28,CASTRTTGEQYF,TGTGCCAGCACCCGAACTACAGGGGAGCAGTACTTC
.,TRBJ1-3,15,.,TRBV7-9,CASSQAGQGGNTIYF,TGTGCCAGCAGCCAAGCAGGGCAGGGAGGAAACACCATATATTTT
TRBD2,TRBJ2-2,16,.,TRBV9,CASSSGRYANTGELFF,TGTGCCAGCAGCTCCGGGAGGTACGCGAACACCGGGGAGCTGTTTTTT
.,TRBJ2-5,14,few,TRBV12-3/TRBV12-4,CASRETGPIRKQYF,TGTGCCAGCAGGGAGACAGGACCTATCCGGAAACAGTACTTC
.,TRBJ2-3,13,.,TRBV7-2,CASRADSTDTQYF,TGTGCCAGCAGGGCCGACAGCACAGATACGCAGTATTTT
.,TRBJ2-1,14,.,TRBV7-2,CASSLVFGDNEQFF,TGTGCCAGCAGCTTAGTTTTCGGGGACAATGAGCAGTTCTTC
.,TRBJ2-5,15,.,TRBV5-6,CASSLVGRGPNEQYF,TGTGCCAGCAGCTTGGTGGGCCGGGGCCCCAATGAGCAGTACTTC
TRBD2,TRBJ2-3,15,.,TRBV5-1,CASSSGGTSVDTQYF,TGCGCCAGCAGCTCAGGAGGGACTAGCGTAGATACGCAGTATTTT
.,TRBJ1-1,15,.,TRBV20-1,CSARASGRRNTEAFF,TGCAGTGCTAGAGCCTCGGGACGCCGGAACACTGAAGCTTTCTTT
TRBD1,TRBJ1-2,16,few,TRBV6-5,CASSSIPGQGGYGYTF,TGTGCCAGCAGTTCGATTCCGGGACAGGGGGGCTATGGCTACACCTTC
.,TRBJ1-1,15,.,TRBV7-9,CASSLEAPMNTEAFF,TGTGCCAGCAGCTTAGAAGCCCCTATGAACACTGAAGCTTTCTTT
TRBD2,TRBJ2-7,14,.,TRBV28,CARSQGGSSYEQYF,TGTGCCAGAAGTCAGGGCGGGAGCTCCTACGAGCAGTACTTC
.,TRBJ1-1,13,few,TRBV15,CATSSRPGTEAFF,TGTGCCACCAGCAGCCGACCTGGCACTGAAGCTTTCTTT
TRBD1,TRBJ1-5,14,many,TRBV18,CASSPGTVLQPQHF,TGTGCCAGCTCACCCGGGACAGTCCTCCAGCCCCAGCATTTT
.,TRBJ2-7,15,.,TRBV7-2,CASSFRDGDNYEQYF,TGTGCCAGCAGCTTCCGGGACGGGGATAATTACGAGCAGTACTTC
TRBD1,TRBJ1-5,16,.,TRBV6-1,CASSPLTGGDDQPQHF,TGTGCCAGCAGTCCGTTGACAGGGGGGGATGATCAGCCCCAGCATTTT
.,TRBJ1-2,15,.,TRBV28,CASSLRRGYPHGYTF,TGTGCCAGCAGTTTACGGCGGGGCTATCCTCATGGCTACACCTTC
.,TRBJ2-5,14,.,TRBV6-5,CASSNLGGRETQYF,TGTGCCAGCAGTAACTTGGGGGGCCGGGAGACCCAGTACTTC
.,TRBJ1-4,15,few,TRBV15,CATIPQAGVGEKLFF,TGTGCCACCATCCCTCAAGCGGGCGTGGGAGAAAAACTGTTTTTT
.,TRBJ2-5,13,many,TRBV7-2,CASSLDRRETQYF,TGTGCCAGCAGCTTAGATAGGCGGGAGACCCAGTACTTC
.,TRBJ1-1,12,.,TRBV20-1,CSAEKRYTEAFF,TGCAGTGCCGAAAAAAGGTACACTGAAGCTTTCTTT
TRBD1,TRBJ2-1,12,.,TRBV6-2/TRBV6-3,CASSLTGDGQFF,TGTGCCAGCAGTTTAACAGGGGATGGGCAGTTCTTC
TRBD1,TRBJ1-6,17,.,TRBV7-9,CASSLSGQGLGNSPLHF,TGTGCCAGCAGCTTATCGGGACAGGGCTTGGGTAATTCACCCCTCCACTTT
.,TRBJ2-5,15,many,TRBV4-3,CASSQDLRGGETQYF,TGCGCCAGCAGCCAAGATTTAAGGGGAGGAGAGACCCAGTACTTC
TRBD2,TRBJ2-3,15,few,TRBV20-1,CSAEGLAGGTDTQYF,TGCAGTGCTGAGGGCCTAGCGGGGGGCACAGATACGCAGTATTTT
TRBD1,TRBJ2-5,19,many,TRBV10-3,CAISEPGTGKNVGQETQYF,TGTGCCATCAGTGAGCCGGGGACAGGGAAAAATGTGGGACAAGAGACCCAGTACTTC
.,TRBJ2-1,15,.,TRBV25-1,CASSPPGLAKNIQFF,TGTGCCAGCAGCCCACCGGGGCTAGCCAAAAACATTCAGTTCTTC
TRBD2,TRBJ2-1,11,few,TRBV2,CASSVLAEQFF,TGTGCCAGCAGTGTACTAGCGGAGCAGTTCTTC
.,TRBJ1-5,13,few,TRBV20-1,CSAKRGGGQPQHF,TGCAGTGCTAAACGAGGGGGAGGTCAGCCCCAGCATTTT
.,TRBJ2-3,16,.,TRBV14,CASSQDRPTDTDTQYF,TGTGCCAGCAGCCAAGATCGGCCCACCGACACAGATACGCAGTATTTT
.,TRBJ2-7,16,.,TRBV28,CASRRLGEYSSYEQYF,TGTGCCAGCAGACGACTCGGGGAATACAGCTCCTACGAGCAGTACTTC
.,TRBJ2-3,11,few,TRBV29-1,CSVPSSDTQYF,TGCAGCGTCCCCAGTTCAGATACGCAGTATTTT
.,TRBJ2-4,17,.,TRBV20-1,CSATSSRGTQAKNIQYF,TGCAGTGCTACTTCTTCTCGGGGTACTCAAGCCAAAAACATTCAGTACTTC
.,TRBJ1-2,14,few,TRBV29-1,CSVQGGAGDYGYTF,TGCAGCGTCCAAGGGGGGGCAGGAGACTATGGCTACACCTTC
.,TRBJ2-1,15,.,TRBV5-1,CASSPEGLPYTEQFF,TGCGCCAGCAGCCCCGAAGGACTCCCCTACACTGAGCAGTTCTTC
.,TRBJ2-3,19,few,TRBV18,CASSPTWGSSVTSTDTQYF,TGTGCCAGCTCTCCCACGTGGGGGAGTAGCGTCACTAGCACAGATACGCAGTATTTT
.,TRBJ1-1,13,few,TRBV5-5,CASSVFGGTEAFF,TGTGCCAGCAGCGTGTTCGGGGGAACTGAAGCTTTCTTT
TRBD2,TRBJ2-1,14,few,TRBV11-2,CASSPGTSEGIQFF,TGTGCCAGCAGCCCCGGGACTAGCGAAGGCATACAGTTCTTC
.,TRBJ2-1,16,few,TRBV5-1,CASSGLLGTNYNEQFF,TGCGCCAGCAGCGGCCTTCTGGGTACTAACTACAATGAGCAGTTCTTC
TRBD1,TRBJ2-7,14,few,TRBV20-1,CSAKTQGALHGQYF,TGCAGTGCTAAGACACAGGGGGCGCTTCACGGGCAGTACTTC
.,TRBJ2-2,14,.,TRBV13,CASSLVGEIRELFF,TGTGCCAGCAGCTTAGTTGGGGAAATACGGGAGCTGTTTTTT
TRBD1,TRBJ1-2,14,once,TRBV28,CASAGTGPYYGYTF,TGTGCCAGCGCCGGGACAGGGCCTTACTATGGCTACACCTTC
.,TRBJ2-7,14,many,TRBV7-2,CASSFQGSTYEQYF,TGTGCCAGCAGCTTCCAGGGATCGACCTACGAGCAGTACTTC
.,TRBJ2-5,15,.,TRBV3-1,CASSQDPGAGKTQYF,TGTGCCAGCAGCCAAGATCCAGGGGCTGGAAAGACCCAGTACTTC